What follows is one T cell receptor (beta chain) and its context. Its antigen is not known. Library construction for TCR beta used iRepertoire HTBI primers and Arm-PCR of CDR3 regions. TCRdb independently ran MiXCR on the multiplex PCR reads; one entry per CDR3 protein. The sample lists some 400,000 distinct CDR3 sequences; 14% to 15% were seen once. The sample belongs to a study of regulatory T cells in long-lasting Graves disease. This CDR3 is 16 amino acids long. The germline V gene encodes CDR1 MNHEY and CDR2 SMNVEV (reference sequence). V shed 5 bases and J shed 1 base, with 17 bases lying between them. Overall study results and limits: Among the persistent patients, about 3,000 public clonotypes were shared, more than the 966 shared among new patients.

Time point of the sample: newly diagnosed GD, antithyroid drugs for less than 3 months. The TCR library used RNA extracted from PBMCs. These data also formed part of another study, on T cells in Graves' hyperthyroidism and ophthalmopathy.

The sample was peripheral blood mononuclear cells (PBMCs), taken at new diagnosis, from a patient treated with antithyroid drugs. The chain is built from TRBV27 and TRBJ2-5; a weak D match, TRBD2 (5 bases). This sequence was found in a woman in her twenties or thirties with Graves disease. The CDR3 loop reads CASSPISARAQETQYF. CDR3 coding DNA: TGTGCCAGCAGTCCGATTAGCGCTCGCGCCCAAGAGACCCAGTACTTC.